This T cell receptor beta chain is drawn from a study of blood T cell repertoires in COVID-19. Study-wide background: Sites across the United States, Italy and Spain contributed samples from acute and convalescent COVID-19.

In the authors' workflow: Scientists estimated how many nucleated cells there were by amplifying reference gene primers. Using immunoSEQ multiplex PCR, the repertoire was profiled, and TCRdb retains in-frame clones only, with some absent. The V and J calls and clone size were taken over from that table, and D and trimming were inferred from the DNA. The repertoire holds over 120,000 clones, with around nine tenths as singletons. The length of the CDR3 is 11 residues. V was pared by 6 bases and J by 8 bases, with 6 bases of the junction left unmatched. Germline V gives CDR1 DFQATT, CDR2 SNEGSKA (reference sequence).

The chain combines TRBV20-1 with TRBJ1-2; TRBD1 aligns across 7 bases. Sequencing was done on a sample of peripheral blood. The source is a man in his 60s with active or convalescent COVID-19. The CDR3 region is CSAPGQRGYTF. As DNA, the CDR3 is TGCAGTGCCCCGGGACAGAGAGGCTACACCTTC.